This T cell receptor beta chain derives from a study of regulatory T cells in long-lasting Graves disease. This CDR3 has 13 amino acids. CDR1 MDHEN and CDR2 SYDVKM come from the germline V gene. The junction had 9 bases not matched to a gene; V was cut back by 7 bases and J by 7 bases. The TCR beta library used iRepertoire HTBI primers with Arm-PCR amplification of CDR3. TCRdb re-analysed the multiplex PCR reads in MiXCR, keeping a single row per CDR3 protein. This repertoire shows some 340,000 distinct CDR3 sequences, 10% to 15% found once; its top ten account for approximately 19%. Sample time point: newly diagnosed GD, antithyroid drugs for less than 3 months. There was RNA extracted from PBMCs, and the TCR library was made from it. American Thyroid Association guidelines defined how Graves' disease was diagnosed. The same data also contributed to another study, on T cells in Graves' hyperthyroidism and ophthalmopathy. Per that study: Primed by the HTBI set, a first-round RT-PCR was run on the TCR CDR3.

The source is a woman aged 18 to 35 with Graves disease. The gene calls are TRBV28 and TRBJ2-7; 8 positions agree with TRBD1. The sample here was peripheral blood mononuclear cells (PBMCs), taken at new diagnosis, from a patient treated with antithyroid drugs. CDR3 in DNA: TGTGCCAGCACTTGGACAGGGAAACGGGAGCAGTACTTC. Encoded protein: CASTWTGKREQYF.